This TCR beta chain was profiled in a study of blood T cell repertoires in COVID-19. Across the whole study: Italy, Spain and the United States were the sources of the convalescent and acute COVID-19 samples.

V lost 5 bases, J lost 6 bases, and 5 bases stayed unmatched. The CDR3 totals 15 residues. CDR1 and CDR2 (germline): SNHLY, FYNNEI. In the authors' methods: Using reference gene primer amplification, nucleated cell counts were estimated. Data came from immunoSEQ multiplex PCR; TCRdb stores just in-frame clones and leaves some out. V and J calls and clone size come straight from that table; D and trimming were deduced from the DNA. There are 55,000 or so clones in the sample; 80% to 90% occur only once, and under 4% lies in the top ten. The chain combines TRBV2 with TRBJ2-2; 11 nucleotides match TRBD1. The sequenced sample was peripheral blood. This TCR was recovered from a man aged 40-49 years with COVID-19, enrolled during active disease. CDR3 region: CASSPGQGGPGELFF. The CDR3, as DNA: TGTGCCAGCAGTCCGGGACAGGGGGGTCCCGGGGAGCTGTTTTTT.